Reported below is one T cell receptor (beta chain). Its cognate antigen is unknown. This specimen comes from a study of CD8 T cells in ankylosing spondylitis. Broader study findings: Made up of eight or nine highly homologous variants, a TCR beta motif appeared characteristic of ankylosing spondylitis blood. Within peripheral blood, clones linked to disease were CD8+ and relatively rare.

Per germline, CDR1 SGHDN and CDR2 FVKESK. The ends were cut back, 1 base at V and 6 bases at J, with 10 bases in the middle. The CDR3 runs 13 residues. Quantitative molecular-barcoded 5'-RACE generated the TCR beta libraries. Each CDR3 protein is one row after TCRdb ran MiXCR on the 5' RACE reads. The sample has some 130,000 distinct CDR3 sequences, about 13% seen once. The sequencing sample was made of blood, either unsorted or a sorted T cell fraction (not recorded which). The chain carries TRBV14 and TRBJ2-7; D call uncertain. The clonotype originates from a female donor with ankylosing spondylitis or in good health (not recorded which). CDR3 sequence: CASSQGAGLEQYF. The CDR3 DNA sequence: TGTGCCAGCAGCCAAGGGGCCGGCCTCGAGCAGTACTTC.